This TCR beta chain originates from a study of cytomegalovirus exposure and HLA in healthy donors. V gave up 8 bases and J gave up 6 bases, with 15 bases separating them. The germline CDR1 and CDR2 sequences are SNHLY and FYNNEI. This CDR3 region has 13 residues. The protocol was immunoSEQ multiplex PCR, while the TCRdb copy is restricted to in-frame clones and leaves out a portion. The sample has 43,000 or so clones; about 90% are singletons. The receptor comes from a man aged 18 to 29 in good health and CMV-seronegative. Input material: PBMCs. The gene calls are TRBV2 and TRBJ2-3, with TRBD2 as a possible D gene (6 bases). This chain's CDR3 is CASLPGEGDTQYF. CDR3 DNA sequence: TGTGCCAGCCTGCCGGGAGAAGGGGATACGCAGTATTTT.